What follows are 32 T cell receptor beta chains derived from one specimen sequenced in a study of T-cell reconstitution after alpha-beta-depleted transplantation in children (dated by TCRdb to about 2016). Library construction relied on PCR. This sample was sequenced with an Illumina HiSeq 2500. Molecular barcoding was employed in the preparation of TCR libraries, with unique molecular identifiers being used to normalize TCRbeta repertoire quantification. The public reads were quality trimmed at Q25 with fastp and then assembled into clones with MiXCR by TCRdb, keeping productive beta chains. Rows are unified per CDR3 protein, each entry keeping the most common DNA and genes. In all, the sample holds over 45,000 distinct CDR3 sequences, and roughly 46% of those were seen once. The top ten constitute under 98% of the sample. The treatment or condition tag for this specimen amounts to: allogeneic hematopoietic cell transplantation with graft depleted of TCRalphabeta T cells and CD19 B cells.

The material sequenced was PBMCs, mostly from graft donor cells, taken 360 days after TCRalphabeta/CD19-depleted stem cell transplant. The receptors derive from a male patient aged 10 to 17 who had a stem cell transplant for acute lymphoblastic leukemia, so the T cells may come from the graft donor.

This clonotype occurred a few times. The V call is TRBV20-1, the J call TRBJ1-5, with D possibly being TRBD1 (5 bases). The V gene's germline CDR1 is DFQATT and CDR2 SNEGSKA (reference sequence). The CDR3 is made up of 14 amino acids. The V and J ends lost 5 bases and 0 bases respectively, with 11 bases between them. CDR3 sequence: CSAPTADSNQPQHF. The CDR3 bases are TGCAGTGCTCCGACAGCTGATAGCAATCAGCCCCAGCATTTT.

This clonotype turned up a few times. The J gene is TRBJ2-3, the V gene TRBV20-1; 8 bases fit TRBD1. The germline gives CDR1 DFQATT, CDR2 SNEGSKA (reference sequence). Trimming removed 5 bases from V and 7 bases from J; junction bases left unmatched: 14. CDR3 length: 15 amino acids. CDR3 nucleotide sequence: TGCAGTGCTTCTTCGACAGGGGAGAAGAAGCATACGCAGTATTTT. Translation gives CSASSTGEKKHTQYF.

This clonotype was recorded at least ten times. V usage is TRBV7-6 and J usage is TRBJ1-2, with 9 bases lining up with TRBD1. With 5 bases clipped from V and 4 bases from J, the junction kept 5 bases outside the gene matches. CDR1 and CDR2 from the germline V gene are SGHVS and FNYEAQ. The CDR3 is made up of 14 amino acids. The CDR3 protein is CASSPGQGGYGYTF. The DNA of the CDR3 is TGTGCCAGCAGCCCGGGACAGGGAGGCTATGGCTACACCTTC.

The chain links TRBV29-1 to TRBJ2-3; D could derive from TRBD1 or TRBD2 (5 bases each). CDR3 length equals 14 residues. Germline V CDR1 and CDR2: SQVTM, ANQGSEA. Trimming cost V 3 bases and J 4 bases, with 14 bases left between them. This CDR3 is CSVDPQEVPDTQYF. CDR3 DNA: TGCAGCGTTGACCCACAGGAGGTTCCAGATACGCAGTATTTT.

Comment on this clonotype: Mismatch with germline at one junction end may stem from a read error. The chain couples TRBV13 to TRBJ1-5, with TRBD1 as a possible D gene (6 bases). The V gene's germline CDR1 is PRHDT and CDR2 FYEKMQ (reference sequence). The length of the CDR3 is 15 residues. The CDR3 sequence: CAISLTGPGNQPQHF. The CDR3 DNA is TGTGCCATCAGCTTGACAGGCCCGGGCAATCAGCCCCAGCATTTT.

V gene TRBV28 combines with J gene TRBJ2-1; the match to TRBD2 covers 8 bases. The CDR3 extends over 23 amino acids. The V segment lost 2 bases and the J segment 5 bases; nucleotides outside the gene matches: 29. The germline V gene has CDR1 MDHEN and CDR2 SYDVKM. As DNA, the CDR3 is TGTGCCAGCAGTTTACCACTCTTTCAACTGAACGCCCTCCCGGGACTAGTGAACAATGAGCAGTTCTTC. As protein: CASSLPLFQLNALPGLVNNEQFF. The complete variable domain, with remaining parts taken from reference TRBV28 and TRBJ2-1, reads DVKVTQSSRYLVKRTGEKVFLECVQDMDHENMFWYRQDPGLGLRLIYFSYDVKMKEKGDIPEGYSVSREKKERFSLILESASTNQTSMYLCASSLPLFQLNALPGLVNNEQFFGPGTRLTVL.

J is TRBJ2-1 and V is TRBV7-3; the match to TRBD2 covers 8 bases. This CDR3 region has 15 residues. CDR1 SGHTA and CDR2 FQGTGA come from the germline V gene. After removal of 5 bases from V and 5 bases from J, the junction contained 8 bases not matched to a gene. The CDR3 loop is CASSPRSGGDNEQFF. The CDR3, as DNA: TGTGCCAGCAGCCCGAGGAGCGGGGGAGACAATGAGCAGTTCTTC.

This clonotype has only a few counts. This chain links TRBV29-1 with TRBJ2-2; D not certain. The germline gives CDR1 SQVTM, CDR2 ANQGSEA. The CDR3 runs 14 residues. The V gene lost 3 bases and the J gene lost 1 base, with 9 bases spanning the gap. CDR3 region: CSVEGFMNTGELFF. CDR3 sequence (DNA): TGCAGCGTTGAGGGCTTTATGAACACCGGGGAGCTGTTTTTT.

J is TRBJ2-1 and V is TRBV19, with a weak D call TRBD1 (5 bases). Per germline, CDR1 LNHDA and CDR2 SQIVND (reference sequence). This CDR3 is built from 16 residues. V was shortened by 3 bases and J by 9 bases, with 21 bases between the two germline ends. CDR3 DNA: TGTGCCAGTAGTATTGATTCGGCAGGGTCCCAGGTTGAGCAGTTCTTC. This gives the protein CASSIDSAGSQVEQFF.

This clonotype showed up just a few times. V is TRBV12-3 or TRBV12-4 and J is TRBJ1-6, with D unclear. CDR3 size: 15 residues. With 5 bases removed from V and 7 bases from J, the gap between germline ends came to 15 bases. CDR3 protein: CASSRLGVRNSPLHF. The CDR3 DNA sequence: TGTGCCAGCAGTCGCCTCGGGGTCAGGAATTCACCCCTCCACTTT.

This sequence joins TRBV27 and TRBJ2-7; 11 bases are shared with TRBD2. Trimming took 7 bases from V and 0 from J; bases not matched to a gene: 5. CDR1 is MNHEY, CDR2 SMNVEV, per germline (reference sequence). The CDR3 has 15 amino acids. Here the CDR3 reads CASKASGGISYEQYF. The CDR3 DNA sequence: TGTGCCAGCAAAGCTAGCGGGGGGATCTCCTACGAGCAGTACTTC.

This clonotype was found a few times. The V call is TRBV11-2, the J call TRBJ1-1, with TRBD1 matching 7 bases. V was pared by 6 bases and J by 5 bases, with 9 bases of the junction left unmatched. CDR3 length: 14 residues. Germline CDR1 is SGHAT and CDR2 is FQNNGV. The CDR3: CASSFRQGGTEAFF. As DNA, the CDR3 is TGTGCCAGCAGTTTCCGACAGGGCGGAACTGAAGCTTTCTTT. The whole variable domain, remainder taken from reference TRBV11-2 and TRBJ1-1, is EAGVAQSPRYKIIEKRQSVAFWCNPISGHATLYWYQQILGQGPKLLIQFQNNGVVDDSQLPKDRFSAERLKGVDSTLKIQPAKLEDSAVYLCASSFRQGGTEAFFGQGTRLTVV.

Written as DNA, the CDR3 is TGCGCCACCCGACAGGGCTTGAACACTGAAGCTTTCTTT. Amino acids: CATRQGLNTEAFF. The chain joins TRBV4-1 to TRBJ1-1, with TRBD1 identical over 7 bases. The V segment lost 10 bases and the J segment 0 bases; nucleotides outside the gene matches: 5. The CDR3 consists of 13 residues. Germline V CDR1 and CDR2: MGHRA, YSYEKL.

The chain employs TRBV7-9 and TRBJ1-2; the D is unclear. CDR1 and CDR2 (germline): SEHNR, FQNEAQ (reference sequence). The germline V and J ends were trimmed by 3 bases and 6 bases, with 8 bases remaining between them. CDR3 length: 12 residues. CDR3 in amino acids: CASSFTENGYTF. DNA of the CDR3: TGTGCCAGCAGCTTTACGGAGAATGGCTACACCTTC.

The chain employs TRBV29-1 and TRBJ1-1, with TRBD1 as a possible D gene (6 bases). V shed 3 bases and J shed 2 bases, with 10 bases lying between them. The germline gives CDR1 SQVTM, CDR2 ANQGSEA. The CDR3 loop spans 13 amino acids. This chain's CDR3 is CSVDGGLNTEAFF. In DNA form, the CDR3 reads TGCAGCGTTGACGGGGGGCTCAACACTGAAGCTTTCTTT.

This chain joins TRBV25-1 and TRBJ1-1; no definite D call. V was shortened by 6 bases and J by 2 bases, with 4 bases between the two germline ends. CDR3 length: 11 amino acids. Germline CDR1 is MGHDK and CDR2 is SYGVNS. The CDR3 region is CASSDNTEAFF. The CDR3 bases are TGTGCCAGCAGCGATAACACTGAAGCTTTCTTT.

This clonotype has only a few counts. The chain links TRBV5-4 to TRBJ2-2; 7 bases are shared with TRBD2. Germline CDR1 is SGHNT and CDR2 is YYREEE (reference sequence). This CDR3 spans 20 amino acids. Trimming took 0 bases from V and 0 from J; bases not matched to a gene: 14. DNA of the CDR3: TGTGCCAGCAGCTTGGCCCAAGGGCTAGCGGCTGTATCGAACACCGGGGAGCTGTTTTTT. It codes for CASSLAQGLAAVSNTGELFF.

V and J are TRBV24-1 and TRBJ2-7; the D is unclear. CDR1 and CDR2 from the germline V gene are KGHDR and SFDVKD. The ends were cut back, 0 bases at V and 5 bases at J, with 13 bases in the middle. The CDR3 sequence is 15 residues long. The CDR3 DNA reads TGTGCCACCAGTGATTTGGCCCGGGCCCGGGACGAGCAGTACTTC. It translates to CATSDLARARDEQYF.

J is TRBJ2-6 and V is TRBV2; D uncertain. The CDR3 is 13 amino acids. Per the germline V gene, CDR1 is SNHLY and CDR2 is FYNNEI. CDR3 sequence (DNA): TGTGTTTTACGACGGGTAGGGGCCAACGTCCTGACTTTC. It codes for CVLRRVGANVLTF.

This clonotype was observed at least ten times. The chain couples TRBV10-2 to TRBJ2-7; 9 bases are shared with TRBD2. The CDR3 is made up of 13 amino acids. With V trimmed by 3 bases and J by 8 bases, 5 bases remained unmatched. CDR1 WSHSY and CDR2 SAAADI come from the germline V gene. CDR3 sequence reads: CASSDPSGIKQYF. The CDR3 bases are TGCGCCAGCAGTGACCCTAGCGGGATAAAGCAGTACTTC.

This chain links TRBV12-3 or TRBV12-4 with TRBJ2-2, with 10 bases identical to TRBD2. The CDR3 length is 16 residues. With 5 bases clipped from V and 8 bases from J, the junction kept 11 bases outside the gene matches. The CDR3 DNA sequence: TGTGCCAGCAGTCCACCGGGACTAGCGTTGGCGGGGGAGCTGTTTTTT. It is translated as CASSPPGLALAGELFF.

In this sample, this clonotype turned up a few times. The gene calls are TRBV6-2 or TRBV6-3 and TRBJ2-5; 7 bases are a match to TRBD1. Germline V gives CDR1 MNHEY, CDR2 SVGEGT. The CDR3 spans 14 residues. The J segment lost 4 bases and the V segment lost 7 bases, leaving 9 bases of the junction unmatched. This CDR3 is CASIPTEGAETQYF. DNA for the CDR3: TGTGCCAGCATCCCTACCGAGGGGGCAGAGACCCAGTACTTC.

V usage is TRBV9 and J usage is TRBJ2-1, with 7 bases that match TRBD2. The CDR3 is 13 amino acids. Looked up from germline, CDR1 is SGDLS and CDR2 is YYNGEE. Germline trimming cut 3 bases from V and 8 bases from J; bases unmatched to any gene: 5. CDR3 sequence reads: CASSAGGLDEQFF. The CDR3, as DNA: TGTGCCAGCAGCGCCGGGGGGTTGGATGAGCAGTTCTTC.

CDR3 region: CSVPGHSGAYEQYF. The CDR3 nucleotides read TGCAGCGTCCCTGGACACTCGGGGGCTTACGAGCAGTACTTC. This rearrangement joins TRBV29-1 to TRBJ2-7; either TRBD1 or TRBD2 may supply D (6 bases each). V gave up 6 bases and J gave up 4 bases, with 19 bases separating them. The V gene's germline CDR1 is SQVTM and CDR2 ANQGSEA. The CDR3 is 14 amino acids.

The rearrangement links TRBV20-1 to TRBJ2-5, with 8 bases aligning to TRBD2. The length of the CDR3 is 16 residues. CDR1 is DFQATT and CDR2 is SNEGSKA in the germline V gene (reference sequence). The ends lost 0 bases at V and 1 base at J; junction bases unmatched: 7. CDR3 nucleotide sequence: TGCAGTGCTAGAGATCCACTAGCGGAGAGCCAAGAGACCCAGTACTTC. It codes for CSARDPLAESQETQYF.

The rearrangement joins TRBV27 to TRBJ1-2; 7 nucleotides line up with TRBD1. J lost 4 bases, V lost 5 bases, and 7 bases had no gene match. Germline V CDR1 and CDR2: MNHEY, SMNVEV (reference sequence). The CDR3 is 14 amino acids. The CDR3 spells CASSAWDRPYGYTF. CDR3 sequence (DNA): TGTGCCAGCAGTGCCTGGGACAGACCCTATGGCTACACCTTC.

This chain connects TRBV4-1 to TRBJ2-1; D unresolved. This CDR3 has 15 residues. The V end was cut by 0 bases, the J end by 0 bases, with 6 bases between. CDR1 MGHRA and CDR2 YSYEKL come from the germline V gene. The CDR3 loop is CASSQDSDSYNEQFF. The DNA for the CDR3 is TGCGCCAGCAGCCAAGATAGTGACTCCTACAATGAGCAGTTCTTC.

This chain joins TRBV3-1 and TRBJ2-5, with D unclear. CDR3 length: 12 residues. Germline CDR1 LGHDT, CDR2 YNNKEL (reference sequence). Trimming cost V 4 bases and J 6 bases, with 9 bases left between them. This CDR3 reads CASSPPRKTQYF. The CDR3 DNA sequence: TGTGCCAGCAGCCCCCCGAGAAAGACCCAGTACTTC.

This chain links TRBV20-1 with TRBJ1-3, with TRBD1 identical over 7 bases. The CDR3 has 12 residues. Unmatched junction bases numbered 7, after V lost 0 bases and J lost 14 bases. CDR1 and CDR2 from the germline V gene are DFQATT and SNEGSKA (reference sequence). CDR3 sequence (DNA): TGCAGTGCTAGAGAGGGACAGCGGAGTTTATATTTT. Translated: CSAREGQRSLYF.

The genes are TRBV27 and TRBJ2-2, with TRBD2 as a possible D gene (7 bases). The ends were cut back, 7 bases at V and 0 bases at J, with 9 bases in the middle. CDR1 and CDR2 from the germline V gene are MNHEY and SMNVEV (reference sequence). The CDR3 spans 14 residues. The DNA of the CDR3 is TGTGCCAGCAAGGGGGGGGCGAACACCGGGGAGCTGTTTTTT. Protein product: CASKGGANTGELFF.

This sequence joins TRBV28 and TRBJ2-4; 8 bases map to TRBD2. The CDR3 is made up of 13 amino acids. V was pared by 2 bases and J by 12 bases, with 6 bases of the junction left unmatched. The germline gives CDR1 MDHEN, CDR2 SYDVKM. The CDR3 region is CASSLGAGGSQYF. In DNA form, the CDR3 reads TGTGCCAGCAGTTTAGGTGCGGGAGGCAGTCAGTACTTC. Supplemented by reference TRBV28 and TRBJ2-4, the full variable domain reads DVKVTQSSRYLVKRTGEKVFLECVQDMDHENMFWYRQDPGLGLRLIYFSYDVKMKEKGDIPEGYSVSREKKERFSLILESASTNQTSMYLCASSLGAGGSQYFGAGTRLSVL.

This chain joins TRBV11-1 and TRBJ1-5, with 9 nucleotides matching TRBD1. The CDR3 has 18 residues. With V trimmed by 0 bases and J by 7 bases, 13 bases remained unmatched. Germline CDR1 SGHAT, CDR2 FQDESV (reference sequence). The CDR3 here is CASSLATGGGLSEQPQHF. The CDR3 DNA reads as TGTGCCAGCAGCTTAGCGACAGGGGGAGGACTAAGCGAGCAGCCCCAGCATTTT. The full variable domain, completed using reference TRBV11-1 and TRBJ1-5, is EAEVAQSPRYKITEKSQAVAFWCDPISGHATLYWYRQILGQGPELLVQFQDESVVDDSQLPKDRFSAERLKGVDSTLKIQPAELGDSAMYLCASSLATGGGLSEQPQHFGDGTRLSIL.